A single T cell receptor beta chain is shown here with its context. What it recognizes is unknown. TCRdb's table, derived via immunoSEQ multiplex PCR, lists solely in-frame clones and lacks some. The sample lists 30,000 to 40,000 clones, approximately 93% seen once, with about 2.2% in the top ten. This entry comes from a study of T cells in tuberculosis. Points from the study as a whole: Smaller distances to GMM-specific TCRs suggested their expansion in active tuberculosis. A GMM-specific repertoire classifier reached approximately 90% accuracy, AUROC roughly 0.87.

The sample taken for sequencing was PBMCs. This receptor was identified in a donor between 5 and 29 years old with latent tuberculosis or without tuberculosis infection.

CDR3 coding DNA: TGCGCCAGCAGCCCCCTCTGGGGGGGCACTGAAGCTTTCTTT. Amino acids: CASSPLWGGTEAFF. The rearrangement uses TRBV5-1 and TRBJ1-1, with D possibly being TRBD1 (5 bases). CDR1 is SGHRS, CDR2 YFSETQ, per germline. Trimming took off 4 bases at V and 4 bases at J, with 14 bases between the two ends. The CDR3 covers 14 residues.